The T cell receptor (beta chain) described here comes from a study of response to subunit inactivated influenza vaccine. Study conclusions and caveats: That few new T cells are recruited by each seasonal influenza vaccination was the authors' suggestion.

Using its own MiXCR run on the RT-PCR reads, TCRdb lists one record per CDR3 protein. The table has about half a million distinct CDR3 sequences, approximately 7.1% seen once. V was cut by 9 bases and J by 4 bases, with 12 bases left in between. CDR1 is KGHDR and CDR2 is SFDVKD in the germline V gene. The CDR3 contains 13 residues. Comments on this clonotype: Its antigen remains unknown.

The rearrangement uses TRBV24-1 and TRBJ1-5; maybe TRBD1 (6 bases). The sequence came from a man aged 45-69 years who received an inactivated influenza vaccine. The sample was PBMCs from blood, taken around 25 months after vaccination. CDR3 in amino acids: CATDAGVNQPQHF. DNA for the CDR3: TGTGCCACCGACGCAGGGGTAAATCAGCCCCAGCATTTT.